Following are 20 T cell receptor beta chains from one sample sequenced in a study of blood T cell repertoires in COVID-19. TCRdb's copy holds only in-frame clones and misses some; the assay was immunoSEQ multiplex PCR. The sample holds more than 300,000 clones, 80% to 90% seen once. The material sequenced was peripheral blood. The receptors shown here come from a man younger than 35 who had recovered from COVID-19.

This chain links TRBV7-8 with TRBJ2-3; TRBD2 matches 11 bases. Per the germline V gene, CDR1 is SGHVS and CDR2 is FQNEAQ. Trimming cost V 3 bases and J 6 bases; bases outside gene matches: 2. The CDR3 runs to 14 residues. The DNA of the CDR3 is TGTGCCAGCAGCTTCATAGCGGGGGGGGATACGCAGTATTTT. Translated: CASSFIAGGDTQYF.

The CDR3 region is CASNPPGLTEAFF. In DNA, the CDR3 is TGCGCCAGCAACCCGCCAGGGCTCACTGAAGCTTTCTTT. The V gene is TRBV5-1, the J gene TRBJ1-1; weak D call: TRBD1 (5 bases). V was shortened by 6 bases and J by 4 bases, with 13 bases between the two germline ends. Germline lookup yields CDR1 SGHRS and CDR2 YFSETQ. The CDR3 spans 13 residues.

This chain uses TRBV7-9 with TRBJ1-2; no clear D gene. The CDR3 length is 14 residues. Germline assignment: CDR1 SEHNR and CDR2 FQNEAQ (reference sequence). The V end was cut by 4 bases, the J end by 5 bases, with 14 bases between. As DNA, the CDR3 is TGTGCCAGCAGCTCCCCTATGCTCCCATATGGCTACACCTTC. This gives the protein CASSSPMLPYGYTF.

The chain joins TRBV10-2 to TRBJ2-1; 9 nucleotides align to TRBD2. The CDR3 sequence is 14 residues long. Germline CDR1 is WSHSY and CDR2 is SAAADI. After removal of 2 bases from V and 8 bases from J, the junction contained 4 bases not matched to a gene. CDR3 residues: CASSEAGGPDEQFF. The CDR3 region has the DNA TGCGCCAGCAGTGAGGCGGGGGGGCCCGATGAGCAGTTCTTC.

Only one count was recorded for this clone. The CDR3 reads CASSPGGGYKDTEAFF. Here the CDR3 DNA reads TGTGCCAGTAGTCCCGGGGGGGGGTACAAGGACACTGAAGCTTTCTTT. This chain links TRBV19 with TRBJ1-1; TRBD1 is a possible D gene (5 bases). Germline assignment: CDR1 LNHDA and CDR2 SQIVND (reference sequence). With 5 bases removed from V and 3 bases from J, the gap between germline ends came to 19 bases. CDR3 length: 16 amino acids.

V is TRBV19 and J is TRBJ1-1; D perhaps matches TRBD1 (6 bases). This CDR3 contains 16 residues. Germline-derived CDR1 and CDR2 are LNHDA and SQIVND (reference sequence). Trimming shortened V by 1 base and J by 5 bases, and 17 bases separated the two germline ends. CDR3 residues: CASSIGFRGRRTEAFF. CDR3 DNA: TGTGCCAGTAGTATAGGTTTCAGGGGAAGGCGAACTGAAGCTTTCTTT.

V usage is TRBV29-1 and J usage is TRBJ2-7; 8 nucleotides match TRBD1. Trimming cost V 4 bases and J 6 bases; bases outside gene matches: 5. This CDR3 has 12 amino acids. CDR1 and CDR2 (germline): SQVTM, ANQGSEA. This CDR3 is CSVVGQGLEQYF. CDR3 coding DNA: TGCAGCGTTGTAGGACAGGGCCTCGAGCAGTACTTC.

The chain joins TRBV29-1 to TRBJ1-2; 8 bases line up with TRBD1. This CDR3 is 14 amino acids long. CDR1 and CDR2 from the germline V gene are SQVTM and ANQGSEA. J gave up 4 bases and V 0 bases, and 4 bases lay outside the gene matches. The CDR3 loop reads CSVEDLGQAYGYTF. The CDR3, as DNA: TGCAGCGTTGAAGATTTGGGACAGGCCTATGGCTACACCTTC.

This clone showed up just once. V gene TRBV20-1 combines with J gene TRBJ1-6; D remains ambiguous. Trimming removed 3 bases at V and 7 bases at J, with 10 bases between. The length of the CDR3 is 13 residues. Germline loops: CDR1 DFQATT, CDR2 SNEGSKA (reference sequence). The CDR3 sequence: CSASDTLNSPLHF. CDR3 nucleotides: TGCAGTGCTAGTGATACACTAAATTCACCCCTCCACTTT.

This clone was counted at least ten times. J is TRBJ1-1 and V is TRBV11-2, with 9 nucleotides matching TRBD1. V was clipped by 6 bases and J by 5 bases; unmatched bases: 7. Germline V gives CDR1 SGHAT, CDR2 FQNNGV. CDR3 length equals 14 residues. CDR3 sequence (DNA): TGTGCCAGCAGTAGGACAGGGGAGAGAACTGAAGCTTTCTTT. Translated: CASSRTGERTEAFF.

This chain connects TRBV11-1 to TRBJ2-2; tentatively, D is TRBD2 (5 bases). The germline V and J ends were trimmed by 0 bases and 5 bases, with 16 bases remaining between them. The CDR3 has 17 residues. In germline, CDR1 is SGHAT, CDR2 FQDESV (reference sequence). CDR3 sequence (DNA): TGTGCCAGCAGCTTAGCGCGAGGGAAGGTGGCGACCGGGGAGCTGTTTTTT. Translating gives CASSLARGKVATGELFF.

The chain carries TRBV7-9 and TRBJ2-7; 10 bases are a match to TRBD1. This CDR3 has 15 residues. CDR1 and CDR2 from the germline V gene are SEHNR and FQNEAQ (reference sequence). Losses at the gene ends were 1 base for V and 4 bases for J; bases not matched to a gene: 4. The CDR3 nucleotides read TGTGCCAGCAGCTTAGATGACAGGGGGCGATACGAGCAGTACTTC. This encodes CASSLDDRGRYEQYF.

The table lists this clone with a few counts. The rearrangement links TRBV4-1 to TRBJ1-1, with a possible D match to TRBD1 (5 bases). The CDR3 length is 15 residues. The V end lost 4 bases, the J end lost 4 bases, and 16 bases lay between the germline ends. CDR1 MGHRA and CDR2 YSYEKL come from the germline V gene. CDR3 in DNA: TGCGCCAGCAGCCTCGACCCGGGGGGATTCACTGAAGCTTTCTTT. Its translation is CASSLDPGGFTEAFF.

The J gene is TRBJ1-1, the V gene TRBV9; 7 bases are a match to TRBD1. This CDR3 has 15 residues. The V gene's germline CDR1 is SGDLS and CDR2 YYNGEE. With 2 bases clipped from V and 3 bases from J, the junction kept 7 bases outside the gene matches. CDR3 loop: CASSVLTGADTEAFF. For the CDR3, the DNA is TGTGCCAGCAGCGTTTTAACAGGGGCCGACACTGAAGCTTTCTTT. Looking up the rest from reference TRBV9 and TRBJ1-1 gives the full variable domain: DSGVTQTPKHLITATGQRVTLRCSPRSGDLSVYWYQQSLDQGLQFLIQYYNGEERAKGNILERFSAQQFPDLHSELNLSSLELGDSALYFCASSVLTGADTEAFFGQGTRLTVV.

CDR3 bases: TGTGCCAGTAGTATAGGCGGGGCGGGGGGCACAGATACGCAGTATTTT. Amino acid sequence: CASSIGGAGGTDTQYF. V and J are TRBV19 and TRBJ2-3; 7 bases map to TRBD2. This CDR3 contains 16 residues. With V trimmed by 1 base and J by 1 base, 5 bases remained unmatched. Germline V gene sequence: CDR1 LNHDA, CDR2 SQIVND (reference sequence). The full variable domain, rest sourced from reference TRBV19 and TRBJ2-3, is DGGITQSPKYLFRKEGQNVTLSCEQNLNHDAMYWYRQDPGQGLRLIYYSQIVNDFQKGDIAEGYSVSREKKESFPLTVTSAQKNPTAFYLCASSIGGAGGTDTQYFGPGTRLTVL.

The rearrangement links TRBV12-3 or TRBV12-4 to TRBJ1-5; weak D call: TRBD1 (5 bases). The CDR3 has 13 residues. V lost 3 bases and J lost 5, with 8 bases in between. CDR3 region: CASSLGEDQPQHF. CDR3 DNA: TGTGCCAGCAGTTTGGGGGAGGATCAGCCCCAGCATTTT.

The rearrangement links TRBV12-3 or TRBV12-4 to TRBJ2-5, with D possibly TRBD1 on 6 matching bases. This CDR3 has 13 amino acids. Trimming left V 7 bases short and J 3 bases short, with 12 bases between. The CDR3 region is CASTTQGKETQYF. CDR3 nucleotide sequence: TGTGCCAGCACCACACAGGGAAAAGAGACCCAGTACTTC.

The CDR3 DNA sequence: TGCGCCAGCAGCGTAACCGGGACTTCCTCCTACGAGCAGTACTTC. It translates to CASSVTGTSSYEQYF. The chain is built from TRBV5-1 and TRBJ2-7; perhaps TRBD2 as D (6 bases). The V gene lost 4 bases and the J gene lost 0 bases, with 14 bases spanning the gap. Germline V gene lookup returns CDR1 SGHRS and CDR2 YFSETQ. This CDR3 region has 15 residues.

The chain combines TRBV12-5 with TRBJ1-2; TRBD1 matches at 7 bases. This CDR3 has 12 amino acids. Germline CDR1 and CDR2: LGHNT and FRNRAP. V was clipped by 1 base and J by 8 bases; unmatched bases: 1. The CDR3 region is CASGLDRGGYTF. The DNA of the CDR3 is TGTGCTAGTGGTTTGGACAGGGGCGGCTACACCTTC.

The chain employs TRBV5-4 and TRBJ2-7, with 8 bases fitting TRBD2. Per the germline V gene, CDR1 is SGHNT and CDR2 is YYREEE (reference sequence). The V and J ends lost 3 bases and 6 bases, in that order; junction bases with no gene match: 5. CDR3 length: 13 residues. The CDR3 DNA sequence: TGTGCCAGCAGCTCCGCCGCGGGGGGCGAGCAGTACTTC. Translation gives CASSSAAGGEQYF.